This is a list of T cell receptor beta chains from one sample in a study of blood T cells in healthy people across ages. TCRdb redid the calling of the 5' RACE reads with MiXCR, one entry per CDR3 protein. The sample holds 1,500,000 or so distinct CDR3 sequences, roughly 64% seen once. Specimen: blood. The receptors here all came from a man aged 18 to 30 in good health. Each CDR3 is given with its conserved first and last residue. D genes are given only for firm matches. Clone size appears in some rows only: once, few, many, or a class for an expanded clone.

>15|TRBD1|TRBJ2-3|-|TRBV20-1
CSAGDRVGDTDTQYF
TGCAGTGCTGGCGACAGGGTAGGGGACACAGATACGCAGTATTTT
>15|-|TRBJ2-7|-|TRBV6-2/TRBV6-3
CASSYSMGNSYEQYF
TGTGCCAGCAGTTACTCGATGGGCAACTCCTACGAGCAGTACTTC
>14|TRBD1|TRBJ2-7|few|TRBV20-1
CSAIRQGPNYEQYF
TGCAGTGCTATCAGACAGGGTCCCAACTACGAGCAGTACTTC
>15|-|TRBJ2-3|-|TRBV27
CASSYVERSTDTQYF
TGTGCCAGCAGTTACGTCGAGCGGAGCACAGATACGCAGTATTTT
>14|TRBD1|TRBJ2-7|few|TRBV7-9
CASSLVGQDYEQYF
TGTGCCAGCAGCTTAGTGGGACAGGACTACGAGCAGTACTTC
>14|-|TRBJ2-5|-|TRBV4-1
CASSQVPTIEEQYF
TGCGCCAGCAGCCAAGTACCGACGATTGAGGAGCAGTACTTC
>11|-|TRBJ2-7|-|TRBV20-1
CSARGGPEQYF
TGCAGTGCTAGAGGGGGACCCGAGCAGTACTTC
>12|-|TRBJ2-7|-|TRBV6-2/TRBV6-3
CASSTLTPTQYF
TGTGCCAGCAGCACCTTGACCCCAACCCAGTACTTC
>16|-|TRBJ1-5|-|TRBV6-1
CASSESRGSGNQPQHF
TGTGCCAGCAGTGAATCCAGGGGATCGGGCAATCAGCCCCAGCATTTT
>14|TRBD1|TRBJ1-1|-|TRBV6-1
CASSVGRGLTEAFF
TGTGCCAGCAGTGTAGGCAGGGGGCTAACTGAAGCTTTCTTT